This TCR beta chain was observed in a study of T cell repertoires in cytomegalovirus infection. Study background: Public TCR beta signatures marked donors with CMV infection and the matching HLA. Study-wide results and limits: Summed frequency of shared TCR beta families picked out CMV carriers who also had the relevant HLA. CMV-specific TCR beta clonotypes restricted by HLA-C dominated the ex vivo response.

Comments on this clonotype: Its antigen remains unknown.

TCRdb ran MiXCR on the reads and lists one entry per CDR3 protein. The repertoire holds 150,000 or so distinct CDR3 sequences, with 23% as singletons. Germline lookup yields CDR1 SQVTM and CDR2 ANQGSEA. With 3 bases removed from V and 2 bases from J, the gap between germline ends came to 10 bases. This CDR3 has 13 amino acids. V is TRBV29-1 and J is TRBJ1-2; the D gene is possibly TRBD1 (5 bases). Sequencing was done on a sample of PBMCs. This TCR derives from a human donor in good health (CMV status not recorded). Some clones in this sample may be carry-over from other donors' samples. The CDR3 reads CSVEGDRNYGYTF. The CDR3 DNA is TGCAGCGTTGAGGGGGACCGAAACTATGGCTACACCTTC.